The 8 T cell receptor beta chains given below trace back to one sample, sequenced in a study of cytomegalovirus exposure and HLA in healthy donors. The study ran its PCR with 60 Vbeta and 13 Jbeta primers. Only in-frame clones appear in the TCRdb table, and some are missing; sequencing was by immunoSEQ multiplex PCR. The table shows about 130,000 clones, with approximately 74% occurring only once. The sequenced sample consisted of PBMCs. These receptors all come from a man between 35 and 55 years old in good health and CMV-seropositive.

V and J are TRBV5-5 and TRBJ2-1; 8 positions agree with TRBD1. CDR1 and CDR2 (germline): SGHKS, YYEKEE (reference sequence). This CDR3 is 18 amino acids long. V was clipped by 1 base and J by 5 bases; unmatched bases: 14. The CDR3 spells CASSLWAGGQGTNNEQFF. The CDR3 DNA reads as TGTGCCAGCAGCTTGTGGGCCGGAGGACAGGGCACAAACAATGAGCAGTTCTTC.

The chain uses TRBV5-1 and TRBJ2-7; unclear D gene. V dropped 4 bases and J dropped 3 bases, with 11 bases sitting between them. The CDR3 is 13 residues long. Germline assignment: CDR1 SGHRS and CDR2 YFSETQ. CDR3 nucleotide sequence: TGCGCCAGCAGCCCCTGGTTACTCTACGAGCAGTACTTC. This encodes CASSPWLLYEQYF.

The rearrangement uses TRBV11-3 and TRBJ1-6; TRBD1 is a possible D gene (6 bases). This CDR3 has 14 residues. The ends were cut back, 4 bases at V and 6 bases at J, with 10 bases in the middle. Germline CDR1 reads SGHNT; CDR2 reads YENEEA. In DNA, the CDR3 is TGTGCCAGCAGCTCTGGACAGATTAATTCACCCCTCCACTTT. Translation: CASSSGQINSPLHF. Full variable domain (remainder filled in from reference TRBV11-3 and TRBJ1-6): EAGVVQSPRYKIIEKKQPVAFWCNPISGHNTLYWYLQNLGQGPELLIRYENEEAVDDSQLPKDRFSAERLKGVDSTLKIQPAELGDSAVYLCASSSGQINSPLHFGNGTRLTVT.

This chain joins TRBV6-5 and TRBJ1-1, with a possible D match to TRBD1 (5 bases). The CDR3 consists of 14 residues. Germline values: CDR1 MNHEY, CDR2 SVGAGI. The V and J ends lost 1 base and 4 bases respectively, with 10 bases between them. The CDR3 protein is CASSYFYRPTEAFF. CDR3 nucleotides: TGTGCCAGCAGTTACTTTTACAGGCCCACTGAAGCTTTCTTT.

This sequence joins TRBV18 and TRBJ1-4; the match to TRBD1 covers 8 bases. The length of the CDR3 is 17 residues. In germline, CDR1 is KGHSH, CDR2 LQKENI. J lost 8 bases, V lost 3 bases, and 14 bases had no gene match. Written as DNA, the CDR3 is TGTGCCAGCTCACCGAGGCGACAGGGGAGGTTAAAGGAAAAACTGTTTTTT. It encodes CASSPRRQGRLKEKLFF.

The rearrangement links TRBV6-1 to TRBJ1-3; the match to TRBD1 covers 7 bases. V gave up 6 bases and J gave up 3 bases; unmatched junction bases: 8. This CDR3 region has 15 residues. The germline gives CDR1 MNHNS, CDR2 SASEGT. The CDR3 loop reads CASSPNRQGGNTIYF. DNA for the CDR3: TGTGCCAGCAGCCCCAACCGACAGGGTGGAAACACCATATATTTT.

V is TRBV29-1 and J is TRBJ2-3; D call uncertain. This CDR3 spans 12 amino acids. Germline loops: CDR1 SQVTM, CDR2 ANQGSEA. V was trimmed by 6 bases and J by 4 bases, leaving 11 bases between them. This CDR3 is CSVPTDADTQYF. As DNA, the CDR3 is TGCAGCGTCCCCACAGACGCAGATACGCAGTATTTT.

The chain is built from TRBV6-1 and TRBJ1-5; a weak D match, TRBD1 (5 bases). The CDR3 is 15 residues long. Trimming took off 9 bases at V and 1 base at J, with 16 bases between the two ends. CDR1 is MNHNS and CDR2 is SASEGT in the germline V gene. The CDR3 spells CASKLQVGSNQPQHF. CDR3 nucleotide sequence: TGTGCCAGTAAGTTACAGGTCGGCAGCAATCAGCCCCAGCATTTT.